Detailed here is one T cell receptor beta chain. These data come from a study of blood T cell repertoires in COVID-19. About the research overall: Samples taken during acute and convalescent COVID-19 were collected in the United States, Italy and Spain.

Original processing notes: Researchers report that nucleated cell counts were estimated from reference gene primer amplification. Some clones are missing from TCRdb's copy, which holds only in-frame ones; the method was immunoSEQ multiplex PCR. V and J calls and clone size are those listed in that table; D and trimming were worked out from the DNA. The repertoire holds 110,000 or so clones, with approximately 85% as singletons. Per the germline V gene, CDR1 is MNHEY and CDR2 is SVGEGT. This CDR3 region has 13 residues. V lost 1 base and J 7 bases, leaving 10 bases between the germline ends. The genes are TRBV6-2 or TRBV6-3 and TRBJ1-2; no definite D call. The receptor was derived from a woman aged 55-69 years with COVID-19, enrolled during active disease. Sequenced sample: peripheral blood. CDR3 in DNA: TGTGCCAGCAGTTACTGGACTGCCTCTGGCTACACCTTC. Protein: CASSYWTASGYTF.